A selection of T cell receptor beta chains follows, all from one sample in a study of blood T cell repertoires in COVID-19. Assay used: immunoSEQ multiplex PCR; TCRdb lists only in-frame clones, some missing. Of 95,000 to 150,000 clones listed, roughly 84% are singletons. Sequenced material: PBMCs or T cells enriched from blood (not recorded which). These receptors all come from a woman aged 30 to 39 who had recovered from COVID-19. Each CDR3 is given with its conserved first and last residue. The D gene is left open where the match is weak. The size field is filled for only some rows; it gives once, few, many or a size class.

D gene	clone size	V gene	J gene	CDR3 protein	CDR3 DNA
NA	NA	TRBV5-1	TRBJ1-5	CASSLGAPNQPQHF	TGCGCCAGCAGCTTAGGGGCTCCAAATCAGCCCCAGCATTTT
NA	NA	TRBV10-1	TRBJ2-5	CASSQLGEESFPISFKQETQYF	TGCGCCAGCAGCCAGCTGGGGGAGGAATCCTTCCCCATAAGCTTCAAACAAGAGACCCAGTACTTC
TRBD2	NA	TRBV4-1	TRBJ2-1	CASSNEAIAGGQDEQFF	TGCGCCAGCAGCAACGAAGCTATAGCGGGAGGGCAGGATGAGCAGTTCTTC
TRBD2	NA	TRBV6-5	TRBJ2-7	CASREGLAGGIEQYF	TGTGCCAGCAGGGAGGGACTAGCGGGAGGTATCGAGCAGTACTTC
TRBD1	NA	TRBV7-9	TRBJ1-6	CASRTDRGPNSPLHF	TGTGCCAGCAGGACTGACAGGGGGCCGAATTCACCCCTCCACTTT
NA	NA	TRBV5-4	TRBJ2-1	CASSWISGNNEQFF	TGTGCCAGCAGTTGGATTAGCGGCAACAATGAGCAGTTCTTC
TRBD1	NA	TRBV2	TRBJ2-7	CASSGQGIDYEQYF	TGTGCCAGCAGTGGACAGGGGATCGACTACGAGCAGTACTTC
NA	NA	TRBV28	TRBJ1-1	CASSLFRTANTEAFF	TGTGCCAGCAGTTTATTCCGGACAGCGAACACTGAAGCTTTCTTT
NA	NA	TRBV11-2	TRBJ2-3	CASGETGITTDTQYF	TGTGCCAGCGGAGAAACAGGGATCACCACAGATACGCAGTATTTT
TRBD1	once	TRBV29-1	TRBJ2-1	CSARTGLDEQFF	TGCAGCGCTCGGACAGGTTTAGATGAGCAGTTCTTC
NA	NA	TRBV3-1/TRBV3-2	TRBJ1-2	CASSQHSDYGYTF	TGTGCCAGCAGCCAACACAGTGACTATGGCTACACCTTC
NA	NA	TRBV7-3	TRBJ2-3	CASSPQGLLTDTQYF	TGTGCCAGCAGCCCCCAGGGACTTCTCACAGATACGCAGTATTTT
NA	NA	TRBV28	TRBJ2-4	CASSFGPNIQYF	TGTGCCAGCAGTTTCGGTCCCAACATTCAGTACTTC
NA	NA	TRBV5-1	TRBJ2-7	CASSPPEGVGEQYF	TGCGCCAGCAGCCCCCCCGAGGGAGTGGGCGAGCAGTACTTC
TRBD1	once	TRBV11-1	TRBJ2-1	CASSSRDRGPEQFF	TGTGCCAGCAGCTCCCGGGACAGGGGCCCTGAGCAGTTCTTC
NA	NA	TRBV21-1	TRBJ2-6	CASSKDSSGANVLTF	TGTGCCAGCAGCAAAGACAGCTCTGGGGCCAACGTCCTGACTTTC
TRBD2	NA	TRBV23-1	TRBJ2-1	CASSQSKASGEEGEQFF	TGCGCCAGCAGTCAATCTAAGGCTAGCGGGGAGGAGGGTGAGCAGTTCTTC
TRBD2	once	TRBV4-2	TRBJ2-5	CASSRLLAGGQETQYF	TGTGCCAGCAGCCGCCTCCTAGCGGGTGGCCAAGAGACCCAGTACTTC
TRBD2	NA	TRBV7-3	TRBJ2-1	CASSLGLGPYNEQFF	TGTGCCAGCAGCTTAGGACTAGGACCCTACAATGAGCAGTTCTTC
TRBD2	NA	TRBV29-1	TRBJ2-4	CSVEWAGDDKNIQYF	TGCAGCGTTGAGTGGGCGGGAGATGACAAAAACATTCAGTACTTC
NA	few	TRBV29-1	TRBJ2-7	CSVVPGSHEQYF	TGCAGCGTTGTCCCGGGGTCCCACGAGCAGTACTTC
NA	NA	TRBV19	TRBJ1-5	CASSISRLRQPQHF	TGTGCCAGTAGTATCAGCAGGTTGCGTCAGCCCCAGCATTTT
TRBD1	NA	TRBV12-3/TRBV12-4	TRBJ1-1	CASSFDTQGGAFF	TGTGCCAGCAGTTTCGACACACAGGGGGGAGCTTTCTTT